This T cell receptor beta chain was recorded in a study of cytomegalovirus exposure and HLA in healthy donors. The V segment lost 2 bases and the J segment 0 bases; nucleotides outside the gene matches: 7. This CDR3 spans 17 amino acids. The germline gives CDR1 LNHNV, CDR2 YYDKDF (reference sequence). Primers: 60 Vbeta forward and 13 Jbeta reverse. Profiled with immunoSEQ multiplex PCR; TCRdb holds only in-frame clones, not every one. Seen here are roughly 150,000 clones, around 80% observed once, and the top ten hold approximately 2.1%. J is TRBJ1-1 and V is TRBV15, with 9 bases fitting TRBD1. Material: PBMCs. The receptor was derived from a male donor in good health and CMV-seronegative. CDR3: CATSRRGQGWMNTEAFF. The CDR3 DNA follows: TGTGCCACCAGCAGACGTGGACAGGGGTGGATGAACACTGAAGCTTTCTTT.